These 26 T cell receptor beta chains originate from one sample sequenced in a study of blood T cell repertoires in COVID-19. Assay used: immunoSEQ multiplex PCR; TCRdb lists only in-frame clones, some missing. The sample lists approximately 170,000 clones; 88% were seen once. The sequenced sample was peripheral blood. These receptors originate from a man aged 30 to 45 with acute or convalescent COVID-19.

This sequence joins TRBV19 and TRBJ1-2; no clear D. V was shortened by 2 bases and J by 0 bases, with 13 bases between the two germline ends. The germline gives CDR1 LNHDA, CDR2 SQIVND (reference sequence). The CDR3 consists of 16 residues. This CDR3 is CASSINGRRANYGYTF. Written as DNA, the CDR3 is TGTGCCAGTAGTATAAACGGGAGAAGAGCTAACTATGGCTACACCTTC.

This clone showed up just a few times. The rearrangement uses TRBV19 and TRBJ2-2, with TRBD1 matching 9 bases. The V segment lost 1 base and the J segment 4 bases; nucleotides outside the gene matches: 4. Per germline, CDR1 LNHDA and CDR2 SQIVND (reference sequence). CDR3 length: 16 residues. The CDR3 region is CASSIVGQGGTGELFF. The CDR3 coding sequence is TGTGCCAGTAGTATAGTGGGACAGGGAGGCACCGGGGAGCTGTTTTTT.

This chain joins TRBV6-5 and TRBJ1-2; D remains unclear. This CDR3 region has 15 residues. V shed 6 bases and J shed 4 bases, with 18 bases lying between them. The V gene's germline CDR1 is MNHEY and CDR2 SVGAGI. In nucleotides, the CDR3 is TGTGCCAGCAGGGAGTTCGATACATTTCTCTATGGCTACACCTTC. Residues: CASREFDTFLYGYTF.

The gene calls are TRBV12-3 or TRBV12-4 and TRBJ1-1; D is unresolved. The CDR3 is made up of 12 amino acids. V was pared by 3 bases and J by 5 bases, with 7 bases between. In nucleotides, the CDR3 is TGTGCCAGCAGTTTTGGGAGAACTGAAGCTTTCTTT. It translates to CASSFGRTEAFF.

The chain joins TRBV28 to TRBJ2-1; 9 bases match TRBD2. The CDR3 totals 13 residues. V dropped 8 bases and J dropped 5; count of bases not matched to a gene: 4. Per the germline V gene, CDR1 is MDHEN and CDR2 is SYDVKM. The CDR3: CASHLAGHNEQFF. CDR3 DNA sequence: TGTGCCAGCCACCTAGCGGGGCACAATGAGCAGTTCTTC.

This rearrangement joins TRBV3-1 (or the pseudogene TRBV3-2) to TRBJ2-7; D gene ambiguous. Germline-derived CDR1 and CDR2 are LGHDT and YNNKEL (reference sequence). The CDR3 runs 14 residues. V was pared by 0 bases and J by 4 bases, with 10 bases between. In DNA form, the CDR3 reads TGTGCCAGCAGCCAAGAATACCGTGAGTACGAGCAGTACTTC. Its translation is CASSQEYREYEQYF.

The chain uses TRBV5-1 and TRBJ1-1; a weak D match, TRBD1 (6 bases). V lost 4 bases and J lost 6, with 13 bases in between. Germline loops: CDR1 SGHRS, CDR2 YFSETQ. The CDR3 covers 13 residues. CDR3 nucleotides: TGCGCCAGCAGCGTACAGGACAGTTCTGAAGCTTTCTTT. Its translation is CASSVQDSSEAFF.

This rearrangement joins TRBV9 to TRBJ2-2; D call uncertain. CDR1 and CDR2 from the germline V gene are SGDLS and YYNGEE. V dropped 3 bases and J dropped 5 bases, with 14 bases sitting between them. The CDR3 is 15 amino acids. CDR3 nucleotide sequence: TGTGCCAGCAGCGGGGTTGGGCTTTCTACCGGGGAGCTGTTTTTT. Translating it yields CASSGVGLSTGELFF. The full variable domain, in which reference TRBV9 and TRBJ2-2 provide the parts outside the CDR3, is DSGVTQTPKHLITATGQRVTLRCSPRSGDLSVYWYQQSLDQGLQFLIQYYNGEERAKGNILERFSAQQFPDLHSELNLSSLELGDSALYFCASSGVGLSTGELFFGEGSRLTVL.

V is TRBV28 and J is TRBJ2-7; tentatively, D is TRBD2 (5 bases). The assigned J gene may be wrong: the sequence end matches TRBJ2-5 better. This CDR3 region has 15 residues. CDR1 and CDR2 (germline): MDHEN, SYDVKM. CDR3 sequence reads: CASSLYGNTKETQYF. The CDR3 bases are TGTGCCAGCAGTTTATACGGGAATACTAAAGAGACCCAGTACTTC.

The rearrangement uses TRBV7-9 and TRBJ2-1; 13 bases agree with TRBD2. From germline, CDR1 is SEHNR and CDR2 FQNEAQ (reference sequence). CDR3 length equals 15 residues. V lost 6 bases, J lost 6 bases, and 5 bases stayed unmatched. CDR3 loop: CASSSRLAGGNEQFF. The CDR3 coding sequence is TGTGCCAGCAGTTCCAGACTAGCGGGAGGCAATGAGCAGTTCTTC.

The J gene is TRBJ2-7, the V gene TRBV5-5; 9 nucleotides agree with TRBD1. V was clipped by 0 bases and J by 7 bases; unmatched bases: 5. CDR3 size: 14 residues. CDR1 and CDR2 from the germline V gene are SGHKS and YYEKEE (reference sequence). The DNA for the CDR3 is TGTGCCAGCAGCTTGGTTACAGGGGGCGCGGAGCAGTACTTC. It yields the protein CASSLVTGGAEQYF.

This rearrangement joins TRBV28 to TRBJ2-7, with D perhaps TRBD1 (5 bases). V lost 2 bases and J 0 bases, leaving 20 bases between the germline ends. Germline-derived CDR1 and CDR2 are MDHEN and SYDVKM. The CDR3 loop spans 18 amino acids. The CDR3 DNA sequence: TGTGCCAGCAGTTTACGGACCCCCAAAGGGGTGGCCTCCTACGAGCAGTACTTC. This translates into CASSLRTPKGVASYEQYF.

The rearrangement uses TRBV6-5 and TRBJ2-7, with D perhaps TRBD2 (6 bases). The ends were cut back, 0 bases at V and 2 bases at J, with 8 bases in the middle. The CDR3 spans 14 residues. The germline V gene encodes CDR1 MNHEY and CDR2 SVGAGI. The CDR3 sequence is CASSYSGRTYEQYF. The CDR3 DNA sequence: TGTGCCAGCAGTTACTCCGGGAGAACCTACGAGCAGTACTTC.

This rearrangement joins TRBV6-5 to TRBJ1-1; unclear D gene. V lost 4 bases to trimming and J lost 2 bases, with 17 bases between them. This CDR3 has 16 amino acids. CDR1 and CDR2 from the germline V gene are MNHEY and SVGAGI. Here the CDR3 reads CASSSPRRVANTEAFF. In DNA form, the CDR3 reads TGTGCCAGCAGTTCTCCGAGGAGGGTGGCTAACACTGAAGCTTTCTTT.

The chain recombines TRBV12-3 or TRBV12-4 with TRBJ2-1, with D maybe TRBD2 (5 bases). The CDR3 sequence is 12 residues long. Trimming removed 7 bases from V and 8 bases from J, with 12 bases in between. The CDR3 DNA sequence: TGTGCCAGCACTCACGTAGCGCATGAGCAGTTCTTC. Translating gives CASTHVAHEQFF.

The J gene is TRBJ2-1, the V gene TRBV5-1; D is possibly TRBD2 (7 bases). CDR3 length: 16 residues. V lost 4 bases and J 1 base, leaving 15 bases between the germline ends. Germline V gene sequence: CDR1 SGHRS, CDR2 YFSETQ. The CDR3 loop reads CASSPGGGSSYNEQFF. The CDR3 nucleotides are TGCGCCAGCAGCCCGGGGGGCGGGAGTTCCTACAATGAGCAGTTCTTC.

In its sample, this clone was seen once. Here the CDR3 reads CASRESGGYYNEQFF. Here the CDR3 DNA reads TGTGCCAGCAGGGAGAGCGGGGGGTATTACAATGAGCAGTTCTTC. The chain carries TRBV5-5 and TRBJ2-1, with TRBD2 matching over 9 bases. Germline V gives CDR1 SGHKS, CDR2 YYEKEE (reference sequence). The CDR3 covers 15 residues. The J segment lost 4 bases and the V segment lost 5 bases, leaving 7 bases of the junction unmatched.

The chain links TRBV11-2 to TRBJ2-5, with 7 bases aligning to TRBD1. Per the germline V gene, CDR1 is SGHAT and CDR2 is FQNNGV. V was pared by 1 base and J by 4 bases, with 6 bases of the junction left unmatched. CDR3 size: 15 residues. CDR3 bases: TGTGCCAGCAGCTTAGTGGCCAGGGGGAGAGAGACCCAGTACTTC. Protein: CASSLVARGRETQYF. Full variable domain (remainder filled in from reference TRBV11-2 and TRBJ2-5): EAGVAQSPRYKIIEKRQSVAFWCNPISGHATLYWYQQILGQGPKLLIQFQNNGVVDDSQLPKDRFSAERLKGVDSTLKIQPAKLEDSAVYLCASSLVARGRETQYFGPGTRLLVL.

The chain joins TRBV29-1 to TRBJ2-2; 7 positions agree with TRBD1. This CDR3 is built from 16 residues. The germline V gene encodes CDR1 SQVTM and CDR2 ANQGSEA. V lost 4 bases to trimming and J lost 1 base; unmatched junction nucleotides: 9. CDR3 DNA sequence: TGCAGCGTTGTCAAACCCGGACAGGAGAACACCGGGGAGCTGTTTTTT. Its protein product is CSVVKPGQENTGELFF.

The CDR3: CASSLRWLANTGELFF. The CDR3 DNA reads TGTGCCAGCAGCTTAAGGTGGCTAGCGAACACCGGGGAGCTGTTTTTT. The chain is built from TRBV7-8 and TRBJ2-2; D call uncertain. Germline V lookup: CDR1 SGHVS, CDR2 FQNEAQ. This CDR3 region has 16 residues. The ends were cut back, 2 bases at V and 0 bases at J, with 10 bases in the middle.

This chain connects TRBV3-1 (or the pseudogene TRBV3-2) to TRBJ2-7; TRBD1 aligns across 7 bases. The length of the CDR3 is 13 residues. Germline V gene sequence: CDR1 LGHDT, CDR2 YNNKEL (reference sequence). Trimming cost V 2 bases and J 6 bases; bases outside gene matches: 4. The CDR3 loop is CASSQNRGPEQYF. CDR3 coding DNA: TGTGCCAGCAGCCAAAACAGGGGTCCCGAGCAGTACTTC.

CDR3 loop: CASRTGDEQYF. The CDR3 DNA is TGTGCCAGCAGGACAGGGGACGAGCAGTACTTC. V and J are TRBV7-9 and TRBJ2-7; 8 nucleotides line up with TRBD1. Trimming cost V 6 bases and J 5 bases; bases outside gene matches: 0. Per germline, CDR1 SEHNR and CDR2 FQNEAQ (reference sequence). This CDR3 spans 11 amino acids. The full variable domain, rest sourced from reference TRBV7-9 and TRBJ2-7, is DTGVSQNPRHKITKRGQNVTFRCDPISEHNRLYWYRQTLGQGPEFLTYFQNEAQLEKSRLLSDRFSAERPKGSFSTLEIQRTEQGDSAMYLCASRTGDEQYFGPGTRLTVT.

The J gene is TRBJ1-4, the V gene TRBV2; a possible D gene is TRBD1 (5 bases). Germline V gene data show CDR1 as SNHLY and CDR2 as FYNNEI. The CDR3 consists of 14 residues. V was cut by 7 bases and J by 0 bases, with 9 bases left in between. The CDR3 is CASKTETTNEKLFF. The DNA of the CDR3 is TGTGCCAGCAAGACAGAAACAACTAATGAAAAACTGTTTTTT.

The chain recombines TRBV19 with TRBJ1-5, with D hard to call. Germline CDR1 LNHDA, CDR2 SQIVND (reference sequence). This CDR3 contains 13 residues. Trimming cost V 5 bases and J 1 base, with 6 bases left between them. DNA for the CDR3: TGTGCCAGTAGTGTTCAGAGCAATCAGCCCCAGCATTTT. Protein: CASSVQSNQPQHF.

The gene calls are TRBV18 and TRBJ1-4; 8 positions agree with TRBD1. The junction had 7 bases not matched to a gene; V was cut back by 3 bases and J by 1 base. Germline lookup yields CDR1 KGHSH and CDR2 LQKENI. CDR3 length: 17 amino acids. This chain's CDR3 is CASSPVTGVLTNEKLFF. CDR3 bases: TGTGCCAGCTCACCCGTGACAGGGGTCCTAACTAATGAAAAACTGTTTTTT.

V gene TRBV27 combines with J gene TRBJ1-5; 8 bases align to TRBD1. The CDR3 is 15 amino acids. V lost 6 bases, J lost 3 bases, and 7 bases stayed unmatched. The germline V gene has CDR1 MNHEY and CDR2 SMNVEV (reference sequence). In DNA form, the CDR3 reads TGTGCCAGCAGAAGACAGGGGTTGGACAATCAGCCCCAGCATTTT. The encoded protein is CASRRQGLDNQPQHF.